This entry lists 27 T cell receptor beta chains sequenced from one sample in a study of cytomegalovirus exposure and HLA in healthy donors. Use of 60 Vbeta and 13 Jbeta primers characterized the PCR. Generated by immunoSEQ multiplex PCR, the TCRdb table keeps only in-frame clones and is missing some. The table records approximately 150,000 clones, 77% of them present only once. Specimen: PBMCs. The receptors here all came from a woman aged 55-69 years in good health and CMV-seronegative.

The chain recombines TRBV28 with TRBJ2-3; maybe TRBD1 (6 bases). Trimming removed 7 bases at V and 0 bases at J, with 11 bases between. The CDR3 loop spans 14 amino acids. The germline CDR1 and CDR2 sequences are MDHEN and SYDVKM. The CDR3 is CASIQGSSTDTQYF. The CDR3 DNA follows: TGTGCCAGCATTCAGGGGTCCAGCACAGATACGCAGTATTTT.

This clone has more than one count but fewer than ten. V is TRBV28 and J is TRBJ2-2; 13 bases align to TRBD2. Germline V gives CDR1 MDHEN, CDR2 SYDVKM. The junction had 8 bases not matched to a gene; V was cut back by 1 base and J by 6 bases. CDR3 length: 18 amino acids. CDR3 amino acids: CASSLSPGLAGRAGELFF. The CDR3 nucleotides read TGTGCCAGCAGTTTATCTCCGGGACTAGCGGGAAGGGCCGGGGAGCTGTTTTTT.

This clone occurred a few times. The rearrangement joins TRBV9 to TRBJ1-2; tentative D call: TRBD1 (5 bases). Germline lookup yields CDR1 SGDLS and CDR2 YYNGEE. The CDR3 extends over 15 amino acids. V lost 0 bases and J 5 bases, leaving 14 bases between the germline ends. The CDR3, as DNA: TGTGCCAGCAGCGTAGCGGGAAGGGGAGGATATGGCTACACCTTC. Amino acids: CASSVAGRGGYGYTF.

This clone showed up just once. The chain's CDR3 is CASSTGQEVRYGYTF. Written as DNA, the CDR3 is TGTGCCAGCAGTACGGGACAGGAGGTTCGCTATGGCTACACCTTC. The gene calls are TRBV27 and TRBJ1-2; TRBD1 agrees at 8 bases. The V segment lost 5 bases and the J segment 4 bases; nucleotides outside the gene matches: 9. Germline CDR1 MNHEY, CDR2 SMNVEV (reference sequence). The CDR3 is 15 amino acids.

The J gene is TRBJ1-2, the V gene TRBV30, with D unresolved. Germline V lookup: CDR1 GTSNPN, CDR2 SVGIG (reference sequence). The CDR3 extends over 14 amino acids. V lost 1 base and J lost 2, with 11 bases in between. The DNA of the CDR3 is TGTGCCTGGAGTGCTGCGAGTCAAAACTATGGCTACACCTTC. Its protein product is CAWSAASQNYGYTF.

This rearrangement joins TRBV19 to TRBJ2-2; 9 bases fit TRBD1. The V segment lost 6 bases and the J segment 7 bases; nucleotides outside the gene matches: 3. Germline CDR1 and CDR2: LNHDA and SQIVND (reference sequence). This CDR3 is 13 amino acids long. CDR3 region: CASRRQGDGELFF. The CDR3 DNA is TGTGCCAGTAGGAGACAGGGGGACGGGGAGCTGTTTTTT.

This chain joins TRBV10-3 and TRBJ2-3; 14 nucleotides align to TRBD2. The V gene's germline CDR1 is ENHRY and CDR2 SYGVKD. After removal of 11 bases from V and 5 bases from J, the junction contained 15 bases not matched to a gene. The CDR3 runs to 17 residues. The DNA of the CDR3 is TGTGCCGTATCGGGACTAGCGGGGGCATCCTCCCAAGATACGCAGTATTTT. It specifies CAVSGLAGASSQDTQYF.

This chain uses TRBV10-3 with TRBJ1-5; D possibly corresponds to TRBD1 (6 bases). From germline, CDR1 is ENHRY and CDR2 SYGVKD. The V gene lost 0 bases and the J gene lost 2 bases, with 14 bases spanning the gap. There are 17 residues in the CDR3. CDR3 nucleotide sequence: TGTGCCATCAGTGAGTCGCGGGGGGGCAGAGGCAATCAGCCCCAGCATTTT. Residues: CAISESRGGRGNQPQHF.

This clone was seen a few times. This rearrangement joins TRBV10-3 to TRBJ2-5; 7 bases line up with TRBD2. The CDR3 loop spans 13 amino acids. CDR1 and CDR2 from the germline V gene are ENHRY and SYGVKD. V was clipped by 5 bases and J by 7 bases; unmatched bases: 7. The CDR3 loop reads CAISPEGRGTQYF. CDR3 nucleotides: TGTGCCATCAGTCCAGAGGGGAGGGGGACCCAGTACTTC.

This clone was observed a few times. This rearrangement joins TRBV30 to TRBJ2-1; TRBD2 matches at 7 bases. V trimming: 8 bases; J trimming: 7 bases; junction bases outside the gene matches: 17. The germline CDR1 and CDR2 sequences are GTSNPN and SVGIG (reference sequence). The CDR3 sequence is 15 residues long. The CDR3 here is CAVTRGRAPPNEQFF. DNA of the CDR3: TGTGCCGTTACCCGGGGGAGGGCCCCTCCGAATGAGCAGTTCTTC.

This clone was picked up one time. The rearrangement uses TRBV18 and TRBJ1-4; D perhaps matches TRBD1 (5 bases). This CDR3 has 15 amino acids. CDR1 KGHSH and CDR2 LQKENI come from the germline V gene. The ends were cut back, 4 bases at V and 3 bases at J, with 12 bases in the middle. The CDR3 DNA follows: TGTGCCAGCTCACTACCGTGGGGGGCTAATGAAAAACTGTTTTTT. Translating it yields CASSLPWGANEKLFF.

The genes are TRBV28 and TRBJ2-7; the match to TRBD1 covers 11 bases. Germline V CDR1 and CDR2: MDHEN, SYDVKM. V was pared by 6 bases and J by 4 bases, with 5 bases of the junction left unmatched. This CDR3 has 14 amino acids. DNA of the CDR3: TGTGCCAGCAGCCCGGGACAGGGGGGGTACGAGCAGTACTTC. Translated: CASSPGQGGYEQYF.

The CDR3 sequence is CASSLGLESPFTYNEQFF. DNA of the CDR3: TGCGCCAGCAGCTTGGGGCTGGAGTCGCCTTTTACCTACAATGAGCAGTTCTTC. The chain couples TRBV5-1 to TRBJ2-1; D unresolved. Trimming removed 0 bases at V and 2 bases at J, with 18 bases between. This CDR3 has 18 residues. CDR1 is SGHRS and CDR2 is YFSETQ in the germline V gene. The full variable domain, rest sourced from reference TRBV5-1 and TRBJ2-1, is KAGVTQTPRYLIKTRGQQVTLSCSPISGHRSVSWYQQTPGQGLQFLFEYFSETQRNKGNFPGRFSGRQFSNSRSEMNVSTLELGDSALYLCASSLGLESPFTYNEQFFGPGTRLTVL.

In its sample, this clone was seen a few times. The rearrangement joins TRBV29-1 to TRBJ2-1, with TRBD2 matching 12 bases. The ends lost 4 bases at V and 9 bases at J; junction bases unmatched: 10. From germline, CDR1 is SQVTM and CDR2 ANQGSEA. There are 15 residues in the CDR3. The CDR3 here is CSVAISLAGGGEQFF. Written as DNA, the CDR3 is TGCAGCGTTGCTATATCACTAGCGGGAGGCGGTGAGCAGTTCTTC.

The rearrangement joins TRBV5-1 to TRBJ2-1; 8 nucleotides line up with TRBD2. After removal of 2 bases from V and 7 bases from J, the junction contained 8 bases not matched to a gene. The germline gives CDR1 SGHRS, CDR2 YFSETQ. CDR3 length: 15 residues. The CDR3 DNA follows: TGCGCCAGCAGCTTATCCCTAGCGGGTACGAATGAGCAGTTCTTC. This gives the protein CASSLSLAGTNEQFF.

This clone has only a few counts. V is TRBV6-5 and J is TRBJ1-1; D remains unclear. Germline loops: CDR1 MNHEY, CDR2 SVGAGI. The CDR3 covers 13 residues. V was cut by 2 bases and J by 5 bases, with 9 bases left in between. The CDR3 nucleotides read TGTGCCAGCAGTTACGACATCGGTACTGAAGCTTTCTTT. Its translation is CASSYDIGTEAFF.

There are a few counts of this clone. The V gene is TRBV7-3, the J gene TRBJ1-2; no reliable D call. V was shortened by 4 bases and J by 8 bases, with 20 bases between the two germline ends. Germline assignment: CDR1 SGHTA and CDR2 FQGTGA. This CDR3 spans 15 amino acids. In DNA form, the CDR3 reads TGTGCCAGCAGCTCCCGTGGAGGACCGGAGGAGGGCTACACCTTC. This encodes CASSSRGGPEEGYTF.

The chain links TRBV27 to TRBJ2-5; 9 bases agree with TRBD1. The end of the DNA aligns better with TRBJ2-7, so the J call may be wrong. The CDR3 runs 14 residues. Germline V gene sequence: CDR1 MNHEY, CDR2 SMNVEV (reference sequence). CDR3 in amino acids: CASSRRGQGYEQYF. CDR3 sequence (DNA): TGTGCCAGCAGTAGACGGGGACAGGGATACGAGCAGTACTTC.

The chain uses TRBV6-1 and TRBJ2-6; D possibly corresponds to TRBD1 (5 bases). Germline V lookup: CDR1 MNHNS, CDR2 SASEGT. Trimming cost V 2 bases and J 2 bases, with 10 bases left between them. The CDR3 is made up of 16 amino acids. CDR3 DNA sequence: TGTGCCAGCAGTGAACTAGGGGATACTGGGGCCAACGTCCTGACTTTC. Encoded protein: CASSELGDTGANVLTF.

The chain is built from TRBV18 and TRBJ2-7; D perhaps matches TRBD1 (5 bases). Trimming took 6 bases from V and 7 from J, leaving 25 bases between them. The CDR3 is 16 amino acids. Germline-derived CDR1 and CDR2 are KGHSH and LQKENI. The CDR3 here is CASSPGQGSKGREQYF. The CDR3 DNA reads as TGTGCCAGCTCCCCAGGGCAGGGTTCTAAGGGTAGAGAGCAGTACTTC.

J is TRBJ1-4 and V is TRBV5-1; maybe TRBD1 (6 bases). The CDR3 length is 19 residues. Trimming left V 1 base short and J 0 bases short, with 19 bases between. Germline lookup yields CDR1 SGHRS and CDR2 YFSETQ. The CDR3 sequence: CASSLSTGGGFATNEKLFF. DNA of the CDR3: TGCGCCAGCAGCTTGTCGACAGGCGGAGGATTTGCAACTAATGAAAAACTGTTTTTT.

This clone has just a few counts. The chain links TRBV28 to TRBJ2-7; 11 bases fit TRBD2. The CDR3 length is 15 residues. The junction had 7 bases not matched to a gene; V was cut back by 5 bases and J by 4 bases. Germline V lookup: CDR1 MDHEN, CDR2 SYDVKM. The CDR3 DNA reads TGTGCCAGCAGTCCGACTAGCGGGAATTGGTACGAGCAGTACTTC. It encodes CASSPTSGNWYEQYF.

The chain has TRBV30 and TRBJ2-1, with D maybe TRBD1 (6 bases). CDR1 and CDR2 from the germline V gene are GTSNPN and SVGIG (reference sequence). The CDR3 length is 13 residues. Trimming took off 4 bases at V and 6 bases at J, with 13 bases between the two ends. CDR3 in amino acids: CAWTWGPSNEQFF. As DNA, the CDR3 is TGTGCCTGGACGTGGGGGCCCTCCAATGAGCAGTTCTTC.

The rearrangement joins TRBV6-5 to TRBJ2-3, with TRBD2 matching 8 bases. Germline V gene lookup returns CDR1 MNHEY and CDR2 SVGAGI. This CDR3 has 14 amino acids. Trimming cost V 8 bases and J 5 bases; bases outside gene matches: 9. In DNA form, the CDR3 reads TGTGCCAGCGTTCACGGACTAGCTGAAGATACGCAGTATTTT. It is translated as CASVHGLAEDTQYF.

This chain joins TRBV28 and TRBJ1-2; perhaps TRBD1 as D (6 bases). CDR3 length equals 11 residues. Germline V gene data show CDR1 as MDHEN and CDR2 as SYDVKM. The germline V and J ends were trimmed by 5 bases and 11 bases, with 12 bases remaining between them. The CDR3 coding sequence is TGTGCCAGCAGTAACGGACAGAAGTACACCTTC. Residues: CASSNGQKYTF.

This clone was picked up one time. The genes are TRBV11-3 and TRBJ2-7, with D possibly matching TRBD1 (6 bases). The CDR3 runs to 13 residues. The V end was cut by 6 bases, the J end by 8 bases, with 17 bases between. Germline V lookup: CDR1 SGHNT, CDR2 YENEEA. CDR3 amino acids: CASSQAGTMQQYF. The CDR3 DNA is TGTGCCAGCAGTCAAGCCGGGACAATGCAGCAGTACTTC. The whole variable domain, remainder taken from reference TRBV11-3 and TRBJ2-7, is EAGVVQSPRYKIIEKKQPVAFWCNPISGHNTLYWYLQNLGQGPELLIRYENEEAVDDSQLPKDRFSAERLKGVDSTLKIQPAELGDSAVYLCASSQAGTMQQYFGPGTRLTVT.

The CDR3 reads CASGLQGAKNTEAFF. In DNA form, the CDR3 reads TGTGCCAGCGGACTACAGGGGGCGAAGAACACTGAAGCTTTCTTT. The rearrangement uses TRBV5-4 and TRBJ1-1, with 9 bases lining up with TRBD1. Germline assignment: CDR1 SGHNT and CDR2 YYREEE (reference sequence). CDR3 length equals 15 residues. J was trimmed by 1 base and V by 7 bases; bases with no gene match: 8.